This T cell receptor (beta chain) derives from a study of cytomegalovirus exposure and HLA in healthy donors. About the research overall: In an earlier analysis, approximately 120 million unique TCR beta sequences were found from 150 million to 200 million T cells. Study-level points and caveats: An Asian-associated ancestry cluster reportedly showed fewer N-insertions than the approximately 600-donor mean in a later analysis. Later on, a genetic analysis was performed. It linked a missense variant in DCLRE1C with V- and J-gene trimming of TCR beta.

It was with 60 Vbeta and 13 Jbeta primers that the PCR ran. Clones were sequenced by immunoSEQ multiplex PCR, and TCRdb holds only the in-frame ones, with some missing. Of about 130,000 clones in the sample, less than 80% were seen once. To note about this clone: What it binds is unknown.

Specimen: PBMCs. This sequence originates from a man aged 35-49 years in good health and CMV-seropositive.

The CDR3: CAWSTGAGYTF. In DNA, the CDR3 is TGTGCCTGGAGTACAGGGGCTGGCTACACCTTC. The J gene is TRBJ1-2, the V gene TRBV30; TRBD1 matches 7 bases. In germline, CDR1 is GTSNPN, CDR2 SVGIG (reference sequence). The CDR3 has 11 residues. J gave up 7 bases and V 2 bases, and 1 base lay outside the gene matches.